These T cell receptor beta chains were read from a single sample in a study of spatial heterogeneity in lung cancer. TCRdb reprocessed the 5' RACE reads with MiXCR, giving one entry per CDR3 protein. Of tens of thousands of distinct CDR3 sequences listed, 7% to 10% are singletons. Material: PBMCs, obtained at surgery. The receptors here all came from a female donor with early-stage non-small cell lung cancer. CDR3s include the opening cysteine and the closing phenylalanine or tryptophan. D genes are given only for firm matches. Rows may omit the clone size; those that give it use once, few, many or a size class.

size: many
J: TRBJ1-4
V: TRBV5-1
D: -
DNA: TGCGCCAGCAGCTTGGACGGCAATAATGAAAAACTGTTTTTT
CDR3: CASSLDGNNEKLFF

size: -
J: TRBJ1-5
V: TRBV6-5
D: -
DNA: TGTGCCAGCAGTTACTCGGGGGTTAACAATCAGCCCCAGCATTTT
CDR3: CASSYSGVNNQPQHF

size: many
J: TRBJ1-5
V: TRBV12-3/TRBV12-4
D: TRBD1
DNA: TGTGCCAGCAGGCGGGACAGGGGGGTTCAGCCCCAGCATTTT
CDR3: CASRRDRGVQPQHF

size: many
J: TRBJ2-5
V: TRBV27
D: TRBD2
DNA: TGTGCCAGCAGTTCCGGGACTAGCGGGACGGAGACCCAGTACTTC
CDR3: CASSSGTSGTETQYF

size: few
J: TRBJ1-5
V: TRBV2
D: TRBD1
DNA: TGTGCCAGCAGAACCGGGACATATGAGGCGGACAGGGGCAATCAGCCCCAGCATTTT
CDR3: CASRTGTYEADRGNQPQHF

size: many
J: TRBJ1-5
V: TRBV12-3/TRBV12-4
D: -
DNA: TGTGCCAGCAGTTTCCGGGGGGGGGTTCAGCCCCAGCATTTT
CDR3: CASSFRGGVQPQHF

size: -
J: TRBJ1-4
V: TRBV28
D: -
DNA: TGTGCCAGCATCGATGGGGCAACTAATGAAAAACTGTTTTTT
CDR3: CASIDGATNEKLFF

size: many
J: TRBJ1-6
V: TRBV2
D: -
DNA: TGTGCCAGCAGTGAAGCAGACAGGTTTTCACCCCTCCACTTT
CDR3: CASSEADRFSPLHF

size: many
J: TRBJ2-2
V: TRBV20-1
D: -
DNA: TGCAGTGCTAGAGATTCGGGCAGGGTCCGGCCGGGGGAGCTGTTTTTT
CDR3: CSARDSGRVRPGELFF

size: many
J: TRBJ1-1
V: TRBV7-2
D: -
DNA: TGTGCCAGCAGCTTAGCGGGGGGGACAAAGAACACTGAAGCTTTCTTT
CDR3: CASSLAGGTKNTEAFF